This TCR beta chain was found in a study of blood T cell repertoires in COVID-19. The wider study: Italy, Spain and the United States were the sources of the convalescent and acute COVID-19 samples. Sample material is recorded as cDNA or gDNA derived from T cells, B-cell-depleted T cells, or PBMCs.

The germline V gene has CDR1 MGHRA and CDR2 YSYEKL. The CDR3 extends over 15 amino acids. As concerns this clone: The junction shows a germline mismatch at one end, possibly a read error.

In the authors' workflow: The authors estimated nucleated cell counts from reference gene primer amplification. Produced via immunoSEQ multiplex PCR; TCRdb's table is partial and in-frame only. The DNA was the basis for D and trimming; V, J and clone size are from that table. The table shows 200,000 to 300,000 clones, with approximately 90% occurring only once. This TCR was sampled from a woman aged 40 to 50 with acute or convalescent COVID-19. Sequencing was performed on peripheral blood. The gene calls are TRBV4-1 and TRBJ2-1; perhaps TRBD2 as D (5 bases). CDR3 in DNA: TGCGCCAGCAGCCAAGAGGTTGGGCTAGCCGGTCCCGGGCTCTTC. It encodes CASSQEVGLAGPGLF.